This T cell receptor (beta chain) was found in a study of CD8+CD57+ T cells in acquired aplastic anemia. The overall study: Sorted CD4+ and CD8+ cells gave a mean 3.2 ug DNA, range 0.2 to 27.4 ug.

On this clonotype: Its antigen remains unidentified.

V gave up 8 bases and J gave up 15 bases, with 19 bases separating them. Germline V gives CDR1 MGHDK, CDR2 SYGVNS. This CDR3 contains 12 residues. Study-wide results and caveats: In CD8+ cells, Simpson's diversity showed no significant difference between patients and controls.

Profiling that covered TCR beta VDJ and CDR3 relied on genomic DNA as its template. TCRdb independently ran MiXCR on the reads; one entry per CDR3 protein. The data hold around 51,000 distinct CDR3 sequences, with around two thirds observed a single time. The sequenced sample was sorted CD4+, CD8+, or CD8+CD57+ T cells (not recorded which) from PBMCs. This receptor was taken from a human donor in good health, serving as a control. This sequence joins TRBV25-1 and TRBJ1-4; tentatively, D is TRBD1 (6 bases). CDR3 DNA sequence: TGTGCCAGCTACTCCTCTGGGGGCACATTGTTTTTT. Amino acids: CASYSSGGTLFF.